The T cell receptor beta chain described here comes from a study of glioma-infiltrating T cells after dendritic cell vaccination. Across the whole study: Patients had newly diagnosed or recurrent glioblastoma and received dendritic cell vaccines.

Per germline, CDR1 MNHEY and CDR2 SMNVEV (reference sequence). The V gene end was trimmed by 4 bases and the J gene end by 6 bases; junction bases not matched to a gene: 8. The CDR3 sequence is 14 residues long. Input was approximately 2 ug genomic DNA, or all available if less. The primer mix had 60 V beta and 13 J beta primers. TCRdb's table, derived via immunoSEQ multiplex PCR, lists solely in-frame clones and lacks some. The sample lists roughly 100,000 clones; nearly 90% were seen once. This clone was counted between two and nine times. Time point of the sample: after dendritic cell vaccination, including at tumor progression/relapse. Only patients with spare fresh-frozen tumor and over two years of follow-up were included.

The input for sequencing was blood, taken after dendritic cell vaccination. The rearrangement joins TRBV27 to TRBJ1-1; 7 positions match TRBD1. This TCR came from a human donor with glioblastoma. The CDR3 loop reads CASSSTRRGAEAFF. The CDR3 nucleotides read TGTGCCAGCAGTTCCACCCGCAGGGGGGCTGAAGCTTTCTTT.